This entry lists 9 T cell receptor beta chains sequenced from one sample in a study of cytomegalovirus exposure and HLA in healthy donors. Primers included in the PCR were 60 Vbeta and 13 Jbeta primers. Sequencing was performed with immunoSEQ multiplex PCR; in TCRdb, only in-frame clones are kept and a portion is missing. Here the sample spans around 200,000 clones, approximately 80% being singletons. The specimen was PBMCs. The source is a woman aged 50 to 60 in good health and CMV-seropositive.

V and J are TRBV9 and TRBJ1-6, with unresolved D. Germline V CDR1 and CDR2: SGDLS, YYNGEE. Trimming removed 1 base from V and 0 bases from J, with 8 bases in between. The CDR3 extends over 16 amino acids. In nucleotides, the CDR3 is TGTGCCAGCAGCGTACGAGGGAGCTCCTATAATTCACCCCTCCACTTT. Translating gives CASSVRGSSYNSPLHF.

The J gene is TRBJ2-3, the V gene TRBV6-1, with TRBD1 matching 7 bases. In germline, CDR1 is MNHNS, CDR2 SASEGT. The trim removed 6 bases at V and 6 bases at J, leaving 12 bases unmatched. The CDR3 is 15 residues long. The CDR3 DNA reads TGTGCCAGCAGGGGGAACAGGGGACGAGAGGATACGCAGTATTTT. Translated: CASRGNRGREDTQYF.

This clone was seen a single time. The V call is TRBV19, the J call TRBJ2-7; possible D gene TRBD2, 7 bases. The CDR3 loop spans 18 amino acids. V lost 7 bases, J lost 0 bases, and 25 bases lay in between. CDR1 and CDR2 from the germline V gene are LNHDA and SQIVND (reference sequence). The CDR3, as DNA: TGTGCCAGTACCCCCGGGGGGCCCCAGGGCGGCCTCTCCTACGAGCAGTACTTC. It is translated as CASTPGGPQGGLSYEQYF.

The chain combines TRBV5-8 with TRBJ2-7, with D possibly TRBD1 on 5 matching bases. The V gene's germline CDR1 is SGHTS and CDR2 YDEGEE. This CDR3 spans 12 amino acids. With 4 bases removed from V and 3 bases from J, the gap between germline ends came to 8 bases. This CDR3 reads CASSPRDYEQYF. The CDR3 DNA is TGTGCCAGCAGCCCCAGGGACTACGAGCAGTACTTC.

This clone was seen a single time. The V call is TRBV9, the J call TRBJ2-1; possibly TRBD2 for D (5 bases). The ends were cut back, 4 bases at V and 8 bases at J, with 19 bases in the middle. The CDR3 consists of 15 residues. The germline V gene has CDR1 SGDLS and CDR2 YYNGEE. The CDR3 bases are TGTGCCAGCAGCACTCGGCCAATCAGGCGGGATGAGCAGTTCTTC. It is translated as CASSTRPIRRDEQFF.

The rearrangement joins TRBV7-9 to TRBJ2-7; the D gene is possibly TRBD2 (6 bases). Germline CDR1 SEHNR, CDR2 FQNEAQ (reference sequence). The CDR3 contains 13 residues. The V and J ends lost 6 bases and 6 bases respectively, with 15 bases between them. The CDR3 DNA sequence: TGTGCCAGCAGGAGGGACGGGAGACTCGAGCAGTACTTC. Translating it yields CASRRDGRLEQYF.

This clone was counted a single time. The gene calls are TRBV6-6 and TRBJ1-6, with D perhaps matching TRBD1 (6 bases). CDR3 length: 14 amino acids. CDR1 MNHNY and CDR2 SVGAGI come from the germline V gene (reference sequence). Trimming shortened V by 2 bases and J by 7 bases, and 9 bases separated the two germline ends. The CDR3 region is CASSYGGANSPLHF. DNA for the CDR3: TGTGCCAGCAGTTACGGGGGGGCCAATTCACCCCTCCACTTT.

This chain joins TRBV7-3 and TRBJ2-2; D is possibly TRBD2 (6 bases). V lost 5 bases and J 6 bases, leaving 10 bases between the germline ends. The CDR3 is 13 residues long. CDR1 is SGHTA and CDR2 is FQGTGA in the germline V gene. As DNA, the CDR3 is TGTGCCAGCAGCCGCGGGGAGGCCGGGGAGCTGTTTTTT. Translation gives CASSRGEAGELFF.

V and J are TRBV4-2 and TRBJ1-1; D uncertain. This CDR3 has 16 residues. Germline CDR1 reads LGHNA; CDR2 reads YNFKEQ. Between the trimmed V and J ends, which lost 3 bases and 1 base, there was a span of 15 bases. CDR3 region: CASSHPWTGRNTEAFF. CDR3 DNA: TGTGCCAGCAGCCACCCTTGGACGGGGAGGAACACTGAAGCTTTCTTT.